A single sample gave rise to the 14 T cell receptor beta chains below, sequenced in a study of CD8 T cells in Susac syndrome. cDNA came from roughly 0.53 to 1 ug RNA primed by random hexamers. TCRdb re-called the immunoSEQ multiplex PCR reads with MiXCR, one entry per CDR3 protein. The repertoire holds around 220,000 distinct CDR3 sequences, with 80% to 95% as singletons. Sequenced input: CD8+ T cells from PBMCs. These receptor sequences come from a human donor with multiple sclerosis.

This clonotype has a single count. This sequence joins TRBV7-9 and TRBJ2-1; 11 nucleotides match TRBD2. Germline lookup yields CDR1 SEHNR and CDR2 FQNEAQ (reference sequence). With V trimmed by 5 bases and J by 13 bases, 16 bases remained unmatched. The CDR3 is 16 residues long. CDR3 bases: TGTGCCAGCAGCAAAGGGGTAGGGGGACTAGCGGTTTCTCAGTTCTTC. Translation gives CASSKGVGGLAVSQFF.

The J gene is TRBJ2-3, the V gene TRBV25-1; the match to TRBD2 covers 7 bases. This CDR3 comprises 14 residues. Germline CDR1 is MGHDK and CDR2 is SYGVNS. Losses at the gene ends were 7 bases for V and 5 bases for J; bases not matched to a gene: 9. Here the CDR3 DNA reads TGTGCCAGCAAGGAGAGTGGGAGGGGAGATACGCAGTATTTT. This sequence encodes CASKESGRGDTQYF.

This clonotype appeared once. V is TRBV7-8 and J is TRBJ2-3; 13 bases agree with TRBD2. With 4 bases clipped from V and 6 bases from J, the junction kept 7 bases outside the gene matches. The CDR3 runs to 16 residues. CDR1 and CDR2 from the germline V gene are SGHVS and FQNEAQ. This CDR3 is CASSSRLAGGRDTQYF. DNA for the CDR3: TGTGCCAGCAGCTCCCGACTAGCGGGGGGAAGGGATACGCAGTATTTT.

The rearrangement uses TRBV7-8 and TRBJ2-3; D remains ambiguous. Germline V gene lookup returns CDR1 SGHVS and CDR2 FQNEAQ. V was shortened by 1 base and J by 8 bases, with 10 bases between the two germline ends. This CDR3 spans 13 amino acids. Here the CDR3 reads CASSLEVAGTQYF. Here the CDR3 DNA reads TGTGCCAGCAGCTTAGAGGTAGCTGGTACGCAGTATTTT.

The CDR3 region has the DNA TGTGCCAGCAGTTACACAGTTAACTATGGCTACACCTTC. Protein: CASSYTVNYGYTF. The chain joins TRBV28 to TRBJ1-2; the D is unclear. CDR3 length equals 13 residues. Between the trimmed V and J ends, which lost 4 bases and 1 base, there was a span of 7 bases. Germline lookup yields CDR1 MDHEN and CDR2 SYDVKM.

J is TRBJ2-1 and V is TRBV6-1, with D perhaps assigned TRBD1 or TRBD2 (5 bases each). CDR1 is MNHNS, CDR2 SASEGT, per germline. V lost 5 bases to trimming and J lost 0 bases, with 14 bases between them. CDR3 length: 16 residues. This CDR3 is CASSLSRGTSYNEQFF. The CDR3 DNA follows: TGTGCCAGCAGTCTCTCTAGAGGGACCTCCTACAATGAGCAGTTCTTC.

V usage is TRBV4-3 and J usage is TRBJ1-2; 9 nucleotides agree with TRBD1. V lost 4 bases, J lost 1 base, and 10 bases stayed unmatched. Germline CDR1 and CDR2: LGHNA and YSLEER. The CDR3 spans 17 residues. The CDR3 region has the DNA TGCGCCAGCAGCCCTCACACAGGACAGGGGCTTAACTATGGCTACACCTTC. It yields the protein CASSPHTGQGLNYGYTF.

The table lists this clonotype with a few counts. The chain combines TRBV29-1 with TRBJ2-2; D assignment may be TRBD1 or TRBD2 (5 bases each). Trimming removed 6 bases from V and 1 base from J, with 15 bases in between. CDR1 and CDR2 (germline): SQVTM, ANQGSEA. This CDR3 spans 15 amino acids. The CDR3 coding sequence is TGCAGCGTGATCCCCGGGACGGGGAACACCGGGGAGCTGTTTTTT. This encodes CSVIPGTGNTGELFF.

The chain joins TRBV9 to TRBJ2-1; the D gene is possibly TRBD1 (5 bases). The ends were cut back, 9 bases at V and 8 bases at J, with 18 bases in the middle. In germline, CDR1 is SGDLS, CDR2 YYNGEE. The CDR3 has 13 residues. CDR3 DNA: TGTGCCACCTCCCCCAGCCCCAGGGATGAGCAGTTCTTC. This gives the protein CATSPSPRDEQFF.

This clonotype was detected only once. The J gene is TRBJ2-3, the V gene TRBV6-6, with 8 nucleotides matching TRBD1. J lost 4 bases, V lost 1 base, and 4 bases had no gene match. The CDR3 is 15 residues long. Germline V lookup: CDR1 MNHNY, CDR2 SVGAGI (reference sequence). Written as DNA, the CDR3 is TGTGCCAGCAGTTACTTGGGGACAGGCGCAGATACGCAGTATTTT. Its translation is CASSYLGTGADTQYF.

The chain couples TRBV30 to TRBJ2-7, with D possibly matching TRBD1 (5 bases). The germline V gene has CDR1 GTSNPN and CDR2 SVGIG (reference sequence). This CDR3 comprises 13 residues. V was pared by 4 bases and J by 4 bases, with 14 bases between. DNA of the CDR3: TGTGCCTGGAAAGGGGCGGCCCCGTACGAGCAGTACTTC. It translates to CAWKGAAPYEQYF. The whole variable domain, remainder taken from reference TRBV30 and TRBJ2-7, is SQTIHQWPATLVQPVGSPLSLECTVEGTSNPNLYWYRQAAGRGLQLLFYSVGIGQISSEVPQNLSASRPQDRQFILSSKKLLLSDSGFYLCAWKGAAPYEQYFGPGTRLTVT.

This chain connects TRBV6-5 to TRBJ2-1; 7 bases are a match to TRBD1. V was pared by 6 bases and J by 9 bases, with 17 bases of the junction left unmatched. Germline CDR1 reads MNHEY; CDR2 reads SVGAGI. CDR3 length: 16 residues. The CDR3 DNA reads as TGTGCCAGCAGCTTAACCGGGACAGAACGAGGTAGTGAGCAGTTCTTC. It translates to CASSLTGTERGSEQFF.

The chain recombines TRBV7-6 with TRBJ2-5; the D is unclear. V lost 5 bases to trimming and J lost 5 bases, with 9 bases between them. This CDR3 spans 12 amino acids. Looked up from germline, CDR1 is SGHVS and CDR2 is FNYEAQ. CDR3 DNA: TGTGCCAGCAGCCCCCCCTTCGAGACCCAGTACTTC. Its protein product is CASSPPFETQYF.

This sequence joins TRBV19 and TRBJ2-1; a possible D gene is TRBD2 (5 bases). With 8 bases removed from V and 7 bases from J, the gap between germline ends came to 18 bases. The CDR3 runs 14 residues. Germline V CDR1 and CDR2: LNHDA, SQIVND (reference sequence). In nucleotides, the CDR3 is TGTGCCAGTTCAGCGGAGCGGAACCTTAATGAGCAGTTCTTC. This sequence encodes CASSAERNLNEQFF.